The rows below give T cell receptor beta chains drawn from one sample of a study of T cell responses to AZD1222 COVID-19 vaccine. Assay used: immunoSEQ multiplex PCR; TCRdb lists only in-frame clones, some missing. The sample consists of 95,000 to 150,000 clones, approximately 92% of them appearing once. Specimen: peripheral blood, collected on day 0 of AZD1222 vaccination. The source is an adult in good health. Both conserved end residues are part of each CDR3. Fields, in order: clone size, J gene, V gene, D gene, CDR3 length, CDR3 protein, CDR3 DNA. The D gene is left open where the match is weak. Expanded clones are given a class, and other clones once, few, many or no size at all.

-,TRBJ2-3,TRBV18,-,15,CASSPGGPGTDTQYF,TGTGCCAGCTCACCAGGGGGCCCCGGCACAGATACGCAGTATTTT
-,TRBJ2-5,TRBV5-4,-,14,CASSQGSTQETQYF,TGTGCCAGCAGCCAGGGGTCTACACAAGAGACCCAGTACTTC
-,TRBJ2-7,TRBV4-3,TRBD1,15,CASSQGGQGIYEQYF,TGCGCCAGCAGCCAAGGGGGACAGGGGATCTACGAGCAGTACTTC
-,TRBJ1-1,TRBV5-1,-,15,CASSLQGPVNTEAFF,TGCGCCAGCAGCCTCCAGGGGCCGGTGAACACTGAAGCTTTCTTT
-,TRBJ1-4,TRBV7-9,-,18,CASSHATGSVVTNEKLFF,TGTGCCAGCAGCCACGCCACAGGGTCGGTAGTAACTAATGAAAAACTGTTTTTT
-,TRBJ1-1,TRBV19,TRBD1,18,CASSIVRFVRGIDTEAFF,TGTGCCAGTAGTATAGTCAGGTTTGTCAGGGGGATTGACACTGAAGCTTTCTTT
-,TRBJ2-1,TRBV6-2/TRBV6-3,-,11,CASSDGSEQFF,TGTGCCAGCAGTGACGGCAGTGAGCAGTTCTTC
-,TRBJ2-5,TRBV5-1,-,14,CASSYGTLQETQYF,TGCGCCAGCAGCTACGGGACCCTCCAAGAGACCCAGTACTTC
-,TRBJ1-5,TRBV29-1,-,12,CSAGGSNQPQHF,TGCAGCGCCGGGGGTAGCAATCAGCCCCAGCATTTT
-,TRBJ2-2,TRBV2,-,15,CASRGQPFDAGELFF,TGTGCCAGCAGGGGGCAACCCTTTGATGCCGGGGAGCTGTTTTTT
-,TRBJ2-1,TRBV7-9,TRBD2,15,CASSLSGGDSFEQFF,TGTGCCAGCAGCCTGAGCGGGGGAGACTCCTTTGAGCAGTTCTTC
-,TRBJ2-7,TRBV2,-,14,CASSVLVGTGSKYF,-
-,TRBJ1-5,TRBV18,-,13,CASSSGDEQPQHF,TGTGCCAGCTCGTCAGGGGACGAACAGCCCCAGCATTTT
-,TRBJ2-4,TRBV7-2,-,15,CASSLGRGAGNIQYF,TGTGCCAGCAGCTTAGGTCGGGGGGCAGGAAACATTCAGTACTTC
-,TRBJ1-4,TRBV2,TRBD1,16,CASTETGKLSNEKLFF,TGTGCCAGCACCGAGACAGGGAAACTCTCTAATGAAAAACTGTTTTTT
-,TRBJ1-5,TRBV12-1,-,15,CASRTTGVNNQPQHF,TGTGCCAGCAGAACGACAGGGGTAAACAATCAGCCCCAGCATTTT
once,TRBJ1-2,TRBV9,TRBD1,16,CASSALGGQGFYGYTF,TGTGCCAGCAGCGCCCTCGGCGGACAGGGGTTCTATGGCTACACCTTC
-,TRBJ2-2,TRBV24-1,TRBD2,16,CATSPQRGANTGELFF,TGTGCCACCAGTCCTCAGCGGGGGGCGAACACCGGGGAGCTGTTTTTT
-,TRBJ2-1,TRBV28,-,15,CASSLLEVSYNEQFF,TGTGCCAGCAGTTTGTTGGAGGTCTCCTACAATGAGCAGTTCTTC
-,TRBJ1-1,TRBV5-8,-,16,CASKPGWDFMNTEAFF,TGTGCCAGCAAGCCCGGATGGGATTTTATGAACACTGAAGCTTTCTTT
once,TRBJ2-1,TRBV5-1,TRBD2,16,CASSLGPGLAGEGRFF,TGCGCCAGCAGCTTGGGACCGGGACTAGCGGGAGAAGGACGGTTCTTC
-,TRBJ2-5,TRBV7-2,TRBD1,15,CASSPLTGTGETQYF,TGTGCCAGCAGCCCACTGACAGGGACGGGAGAGACCCAGTACTTC
-,TRBJ1-1,TRBV5-6,-,13,CASSPEVNTEAFF,TGTGCCAGCAGCCCAGAAGTGAACACTGAAGCTTTCTTT